The rows below give T cell receptor beta chains drawn from one sample of a study of T cell responses to AZD1222 COVID-19 vaccine. Only in-frame clones appear in the TCRdb table, and some are missing; sequencing was by immunoSEQ multiplex PCR. Of approximately 150,000 clones listed, just over 85% are singletons. The material sequenced was peripheral blood, taken 28 days after the second AZD1222 dose. These receptors came from an adult who received the AZD1222 COVID-19 vaccine. The CDR3 runs from the conserved cysteine through the conserved F or W. A D gene is named only where the DNA matches it firmly. Some rows mark clone size as missing; the rest say once, few, many or name a class of expanded clone.

J: TRBJ1-4; length: 14; size: -; V: TRBV30; D: -; DNA: TGTGCCTGGAGGTCAGGAGGGTCGAATGAAAAACTGTTTTTT; CDR3: CAWRSGGSNEKLFF
J: TRBJ2-2; length: 17; size: -; V: TRBV7-9; D: -; DNA: TGTGCCAGCAGCACGGCTGTGTGGGCAGCGAACACCGGGGAGCTGTTTTTT; CDR3: CASSTAVWAANTGELFF
J: TRBJ1-1; length: 14; size: -; V: TRBV6-6; D: -; DNA: TGTGCCAGCAGTTACTCTGGAGCGAACACTGAAGCTTTCTTT; CDR3: CASSYSGANTEAFF
J: TRBJ2-7; length: 12; size: -; V: TRBV6-1; D: -; DNA: TGTGCCAGCAGTGAACCCCCCCACGAGCAGTACTTC; CDR3: CASSEPPHEQYF
J: TRBJ1-2; length: 14; size: once; V: TRBV10-2; D: -; DNA: TGCGCCAGCACGGTAACGAATGGGGGGTATGGCTACACCTTC; CDR3: CASTVTNGGYGYTF
J: TRBJ2-1; length: 16; size: once; V: TRBV7-9; D: -; DNA: TGTGCCAGCAGCTTAGGTCCCCAGCTCACTTACAATGAGCAGTTCTTC; CDR3: CASSLGPQLTYNEQFF
J: TRBJ1-3; length: 15; size: -; V: TRBV10-3; D: -; DNA: TGTGCCATCAGTGACGGCCCCCTCCCTGGAAACACCATATATTTT; CDR3: CAISDGPLPGNTIYF
J: TRBJ1-5; length: 18; size: -; V: TRBV4-1; D: -; DNA: TGCGCCAGCAGCCAAGTGGGCCCGCAGGCGACGGCTGTACAGCCCCAGCATTTT; CDR3: CASSQVGPQATAVQPQHF
J: TRBJ1-2; length: 15; size: -; V: TRBV7-2; D: -; DNA: TGTGCCAGCAGCTTAGGATTGGGGTGGGACTATGGCTACACCTTC; CDR3: CASSLGLGWDYGYTF
J: TRBJ2-5; length: 14; size: -; V: TRBV2; D: -; DNA: TGTGCCAGCAGCCCCCCCGGGAGTCAAGAGACCCAGTACTTC; CDR3: CASSPPGSQETQYF
J: TRBJ2-7; length: 15; size: few; V: TRBV7-6; D: TRBD2; DNA: TGTGCCAGCAGCTTCGAAACCAGCGGGAAATACGAGCAGTACTTC; CDR3: CASSFETSGKYEQYF
J: TRBJ2-2; length: 17; size: -; V: TRBV10-3; D: TRBD2; DNA: TGTGCCATCAGTGAGAGAAGCGGGAGCGGATACACCGGGGAGCTGTTTTTT; CDR3: CAISERSGSGYTGELFF
J: TRBJ1-2; length: 13; size: once; V: TRBV6-5; D: -; DNA: TGTGCCAGCGGCCGTCAGGACAGCTATGGCTACACCTTC; CDR3: CASGRQDSYGYTF
J: TRBJ1-2; length: 16; size: -; V: TRBV27; D: TRBD1; DNA: TGTGCCAGCAGTTTAGGAGGGACAGGGAGTGTGTATGGCTACACCTTC; CDR3: CASSLGGTGSVYGYTF
J: TRBJ1-4; length: 17; size: few; V: TRBV12-5; D: -; DNA: TGTGCTAGTGGTTTGCAGGAATGGACAGTCGGGAATGAAAAACTGTTTTTT; CDR3: CASGLQEWTVGNEKLFF
J: TRBJ1-4; length: 14; size: -; V: TRBV2; D: -; DNA: TGTGCCGGCCGAGGTGCGGGGAATAATGAAAAACTGTTTTTT; CDR3: CAGRGAGNNEKLFF
J: TRBJ2-1; length: 11; size: -; V: TRBV5-1; D: -; DNA: TGCGCCAGCTCGAACTACAATGAGCAGTTCTTC; CDR3: CASSNYNEQFF